This T cell receptor beta chain derives from a study of control samples from healthy donors and cancer patients. This clone was detected a few times. Measured with immunoSEQ multiplex PCR; TCRdb has only the in-frame clones, and not every one. The sample lists about 100,000 clones, roughly 89% occurring once. V shed 5 bases, J shed 3 bases, and the junction held 9 bases outside the gene matches. The germline gives CDR1 LNHDA, CDR2 SQIVND (reference sequence). The CDR3 has 16 residues. The chain links TRBV19 to TRBJ2-7, with 11 bases matching TRBD1. The sequence was obtained from a man younger than 40 in good health. The source material was blood. The CDR3 reads CASSATGTGGYYEQYF. The CDR3 DNA follows: TGTGCCAGTAGTGCCACAGGGACAGGGGGATACTACGAGCAGTACTTC. Supplemented by reference TRBV19 and TRBJ2-7, the full variable domain reads DGGITQSPKYLFRKEGQNVTLSCEQNLNHDAMYWYRQDPGQGLRLIYYSQIVNDFQKGDIAEGYSVSREKKESFPLTVTSAQKNPTAFYLCASSATGTGGYYEQYFGPGTRLTVT.